The subject of this entry is one TCR beta chain. Its antigen remains unidentified. At the DNA level, this CDR3 is encoded by other sequences in the same sample as well. The PCR was carried out with 60 Vbeta primers and 13 Jbeta primers. The table came from immunoSEQ multiplex PCR; TCRdb's copy has only in-frame clones and leaves some out. The table lists about 160,000 clones, about four fifths of them singletons. These data originate in a study of cytomegalovirus exposure and HLA in healthy donors. Study-wide background: In an early release, HLA-typed donors contributed 90 million or so unique TCR sequences.

V lost 5 bases and J lost 4, with 13 bases in between. The CDR3 runs to 14 residues. Per the germline V gene, CDR1 is SGDLS and CDR2 is YYNGEE. Findings and caveats of the study: In the analysis, some V segments, TRBV6-2 and TRBV6-3 included, were excluded as indistinguishable. Versus the roughly 700-donor mean, an Asian-associated ancestry cluster reportedly showed fewer N-insertions in a later analysis. HLA alleles were associated with fewer than 20,000 TCR beta sequences in a later analysis at 0.05 false discovery rate.

What was sequenced was PBMCs. The rearrangement joins TRBV9 to TRBJ1-3, with D possibly matching TRBD1 (6 bases). The receptor comes from a male donor in good health and CMV-seropositive. CDR3: CASSTTGGGNTIYF. The CDR3 DNA follows: TGTGCCAGCAGTACCACGGGGGGCGGAAACACCATATATTTT.